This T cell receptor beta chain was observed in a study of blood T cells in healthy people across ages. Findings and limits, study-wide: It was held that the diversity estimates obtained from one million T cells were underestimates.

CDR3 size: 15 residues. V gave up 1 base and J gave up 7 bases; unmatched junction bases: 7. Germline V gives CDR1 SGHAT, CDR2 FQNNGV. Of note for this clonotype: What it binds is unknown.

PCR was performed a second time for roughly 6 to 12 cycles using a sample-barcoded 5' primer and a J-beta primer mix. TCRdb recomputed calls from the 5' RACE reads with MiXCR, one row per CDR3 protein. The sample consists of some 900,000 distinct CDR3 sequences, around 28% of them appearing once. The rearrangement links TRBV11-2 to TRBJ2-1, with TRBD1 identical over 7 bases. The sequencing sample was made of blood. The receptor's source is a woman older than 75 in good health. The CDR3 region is CASSLGIAGGNEQFF. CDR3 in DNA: TGTGCCAGCAGCTTAGGTATAGCAGGGGGTAATGAGCAGTTCTTC.